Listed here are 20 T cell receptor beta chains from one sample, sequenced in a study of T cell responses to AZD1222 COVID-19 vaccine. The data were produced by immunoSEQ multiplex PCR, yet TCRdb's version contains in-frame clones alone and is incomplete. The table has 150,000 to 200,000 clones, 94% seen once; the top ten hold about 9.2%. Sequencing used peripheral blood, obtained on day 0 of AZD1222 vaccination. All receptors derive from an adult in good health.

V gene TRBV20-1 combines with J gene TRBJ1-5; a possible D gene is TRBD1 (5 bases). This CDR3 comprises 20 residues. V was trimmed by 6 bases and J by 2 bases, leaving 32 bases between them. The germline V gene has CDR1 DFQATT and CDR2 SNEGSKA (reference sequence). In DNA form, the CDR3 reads TGCAGTGCCAGTCCTATAGTCGCCGGGACGGTATATATGGGCAATCAGCCCCAGCATTTT. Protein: CSASPIVAGTVYMGNQPQHF.

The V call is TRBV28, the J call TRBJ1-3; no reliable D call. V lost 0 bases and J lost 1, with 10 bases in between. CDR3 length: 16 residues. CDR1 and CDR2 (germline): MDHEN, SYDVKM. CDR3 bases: TGTGCCAGCAGTTTATGGCTCAGTGCTTCTGGAAACACCATATATTTT. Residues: CASSLWLSASGNTIYF.

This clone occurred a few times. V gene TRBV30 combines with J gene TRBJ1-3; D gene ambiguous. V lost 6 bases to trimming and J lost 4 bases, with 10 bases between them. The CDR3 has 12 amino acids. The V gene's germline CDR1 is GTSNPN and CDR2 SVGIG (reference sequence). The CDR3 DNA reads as TGTGCCTGCCACTCTACAGGAAACACCATATATTTT. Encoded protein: CACHSTGNTIYF.

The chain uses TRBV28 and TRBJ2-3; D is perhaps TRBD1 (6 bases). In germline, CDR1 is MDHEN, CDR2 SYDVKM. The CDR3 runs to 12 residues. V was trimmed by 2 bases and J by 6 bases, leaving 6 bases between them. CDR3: CASSLRGDTQYF. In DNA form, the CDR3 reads TGTGCCAGCAGTTTAAGGGGGGATACGCAGTATTTT. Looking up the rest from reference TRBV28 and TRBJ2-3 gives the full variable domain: DVKVTQSSRYLVKRTGEKVFLECVQDMDHENMFWYRQDPGLGLRLIYFSYDVKMKEKGDIPEGYSVSREKKERFSLILESASTNQTSMYLCASSLRGDTQYFGPGTRLTVL.

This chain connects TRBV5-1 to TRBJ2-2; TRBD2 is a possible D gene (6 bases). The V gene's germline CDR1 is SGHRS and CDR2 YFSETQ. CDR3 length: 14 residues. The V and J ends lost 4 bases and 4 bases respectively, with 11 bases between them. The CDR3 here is CASSPKEGTGELFF. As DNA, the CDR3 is TGCGCCAGCAGCCCGAAGGAGGGCACCGGGGAGCTGTTTTTT.

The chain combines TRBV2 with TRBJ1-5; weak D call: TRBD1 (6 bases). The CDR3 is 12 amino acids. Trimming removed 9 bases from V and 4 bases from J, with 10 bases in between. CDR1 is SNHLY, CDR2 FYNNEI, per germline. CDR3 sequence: CASTQGNQPQHF. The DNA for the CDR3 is TGTGCCAGTACCCAGGGGAATCAGCCCCAGCATTTT.

CDR3 DNA: TGTGCCAGCAGTTACGGGGACATGAACACTGAAGCTTTCTTT. Translation: CASSYGDMNTEAFF. This chain joins TRBV6-2 or TRBV6-3 and TRBJ1-1; a possible D gene is TRBD1 (6 bases). The germline V gene has CDR1 MNHEY and CDR2 SVGEGT. The CDR3 covers 14 residues. The germline V and J ends were trimmed by 2 bases and 0 bases, with 7 bases remaining between them.

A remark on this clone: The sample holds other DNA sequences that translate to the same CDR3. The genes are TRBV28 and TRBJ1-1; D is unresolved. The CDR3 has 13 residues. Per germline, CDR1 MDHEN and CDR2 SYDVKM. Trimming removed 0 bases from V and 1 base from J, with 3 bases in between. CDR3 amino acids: CASSLWGNTEAFF. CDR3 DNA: TGTGCCAGCAGTTTATGGGGGAACACTGAAGCTTTCTTT. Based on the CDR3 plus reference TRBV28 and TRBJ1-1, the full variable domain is DVKVTQSSRYLVKRTGEKVFLECVQDMDHENMFWYRQDPGLGLRLIYFSYDVKMKEKGDIPEGYSVSREKKERFSLILESASTNQTSMYLCASSLWGNTEAFFGQGTRLTVV.

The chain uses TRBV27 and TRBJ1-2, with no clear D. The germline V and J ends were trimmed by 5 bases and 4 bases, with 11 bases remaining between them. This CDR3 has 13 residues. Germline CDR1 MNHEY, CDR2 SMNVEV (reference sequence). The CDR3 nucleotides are TGTGCCAGCAGTGACGGCCCTACCTATGGCTACACCTTC. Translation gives CASSDGPTYGYTF.

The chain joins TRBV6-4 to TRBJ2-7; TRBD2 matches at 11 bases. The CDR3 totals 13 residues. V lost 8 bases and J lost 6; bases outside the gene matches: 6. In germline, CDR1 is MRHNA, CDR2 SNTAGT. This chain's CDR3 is CASPLAGEFEQYF. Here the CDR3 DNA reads TGTGCCAGCCCACTAGCGGGAGAGTTCGAGCAGTACTTC.

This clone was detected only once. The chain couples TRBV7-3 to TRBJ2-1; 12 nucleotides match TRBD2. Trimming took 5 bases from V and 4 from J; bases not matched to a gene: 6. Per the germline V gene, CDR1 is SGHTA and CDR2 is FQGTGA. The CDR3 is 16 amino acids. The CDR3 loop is CASSPMTSGSYNEQFF. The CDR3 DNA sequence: TGTGCCAGCAGCCCGATGACTAGCGGGAGTTACAATGAGCAGTTCTTC.

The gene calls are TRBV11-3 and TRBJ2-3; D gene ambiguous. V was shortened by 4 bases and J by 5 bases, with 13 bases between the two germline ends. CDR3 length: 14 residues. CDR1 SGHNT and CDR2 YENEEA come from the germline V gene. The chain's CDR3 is CASSSRMERDTQYF. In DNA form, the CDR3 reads TGTGCCAGCAGCTCCCGGATGGAGAGAGATACGCAGTATTTT. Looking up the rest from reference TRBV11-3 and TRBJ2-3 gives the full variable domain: EAGVVQSPRYKIIEKKQPVAFWCNPISGHNTLYWYLQNLGQGPELLIRYENEEAVDDSQLPKDRFSAERLKGVDSTLKIQPAELGDSAVYLCASSSRMERDTQYFGPGTRLTVL.

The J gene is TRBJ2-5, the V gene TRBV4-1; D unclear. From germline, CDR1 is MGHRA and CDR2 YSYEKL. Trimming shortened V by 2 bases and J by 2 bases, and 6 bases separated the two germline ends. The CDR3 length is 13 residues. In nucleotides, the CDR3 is TGCGCCAGCAGCCAAATACAGCAAGAGACCCAGTACTTC. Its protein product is CASSQIQQETQYF.

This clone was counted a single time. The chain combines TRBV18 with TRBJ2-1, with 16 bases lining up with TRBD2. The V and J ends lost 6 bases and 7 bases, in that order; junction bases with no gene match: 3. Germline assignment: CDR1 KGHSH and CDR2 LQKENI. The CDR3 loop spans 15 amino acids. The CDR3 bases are TGTGCCAGCTCTCGGGGACTAGCGGGAGGGAATGAGCAGTTCTTC. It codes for CASSRGLAGGNEQFF.

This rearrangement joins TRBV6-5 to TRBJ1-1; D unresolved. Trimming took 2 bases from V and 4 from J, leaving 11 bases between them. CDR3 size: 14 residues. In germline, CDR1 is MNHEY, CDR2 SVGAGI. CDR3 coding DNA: TGTGCCAGCAGTTACGACGGGTCGGGCACTGAAGCTTTCTTT. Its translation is CASSYDGSGTEAFF.

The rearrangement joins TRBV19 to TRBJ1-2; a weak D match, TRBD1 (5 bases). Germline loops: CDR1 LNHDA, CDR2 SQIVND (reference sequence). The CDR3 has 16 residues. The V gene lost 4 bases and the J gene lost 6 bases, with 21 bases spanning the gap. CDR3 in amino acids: CASSRLGGKRGDGYTF. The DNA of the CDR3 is TGTGCCAGTAGTAGGTTGGGGGGGAAAAGGGGCGATGGCTACACCTTC.

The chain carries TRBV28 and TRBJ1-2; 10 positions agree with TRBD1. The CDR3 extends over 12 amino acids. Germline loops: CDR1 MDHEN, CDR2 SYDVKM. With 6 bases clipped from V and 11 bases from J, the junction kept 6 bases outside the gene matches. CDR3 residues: CASSPGTGEYTF. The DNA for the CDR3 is TGTGCCAGCAGCCCCGGGACAGGGGAATACACCTTC.

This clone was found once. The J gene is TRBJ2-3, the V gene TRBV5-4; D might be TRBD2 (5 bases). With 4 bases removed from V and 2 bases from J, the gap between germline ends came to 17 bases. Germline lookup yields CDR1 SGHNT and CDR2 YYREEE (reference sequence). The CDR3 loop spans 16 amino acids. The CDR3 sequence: CASSHASGPYTDTQYF. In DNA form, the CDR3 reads TGTGCCAGCAGCCACGCGAGCGGACCTTACACAGATACGCAGTATTTT.

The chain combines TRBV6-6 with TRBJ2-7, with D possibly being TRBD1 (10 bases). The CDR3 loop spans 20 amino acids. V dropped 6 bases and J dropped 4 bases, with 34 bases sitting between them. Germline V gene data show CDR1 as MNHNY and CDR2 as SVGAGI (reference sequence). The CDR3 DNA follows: TGTGCCAGCAGCCGGGACAGGGGTGGATTAGCGGGGGCTCAGGATTACGAGCAGTACTTC. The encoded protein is CASSRDRGGLAGAQDYEQYF.

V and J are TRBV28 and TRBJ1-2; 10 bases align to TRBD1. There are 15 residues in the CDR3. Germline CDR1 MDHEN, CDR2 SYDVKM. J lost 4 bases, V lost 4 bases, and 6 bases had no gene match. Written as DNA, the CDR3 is TGTGCCAGCAGTTCACCGGGACAGGGGATCTATGGCTACACCTTC. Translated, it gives CASSSPGQGIYGYTF.